The 18 T cell receptor beta chains below come from one sample, sequenced in a study of response to subunit inactivated influenza vaccine. TCRdb called the RT-PCR reads again in MiXCR, with one record for every CDR3 protein. This table has about 500,000 distinct CDR3 sequences, roughly 13% appearing once. The source material was PBMCs from blood, sampled roughly 6 weeks after vaccination. All receptors come from a man in his forties or fifties who received an inactivated influenza vaccine.

This clonotype turned up a few times. The CDR3: CASSQDRPGELFF. CDR3 in DNA: TGTGCCAGCAGCCAAGACAGGCCCGGGGAGCTGTTTTTT. The chain carries TRBV4-2 and TRBJ2-2; D is uncertain. Trimming removed 0 bases at V and 6 bases at J, with 5 bases between. Germline CDR1 is LGHNA and CDR2 is YNFKEQ. The CDR3 is 13 residues long.

The rearrangement links TRBV4-2 to TRBJ2-3, with no clear D. V lost 1 base to trimming and J lost 3 bases, with 17 bases between them. The CDR3 contains 17 residues. Germline values: CDR1 LGHNA, CDR2 YNFKEQ. The CDR3 reads CASSQGSGQGHTDTQYF. The CDR3 coding sequence is TGTGCCAGCAGCCAAGGGTCTGGCCAAGGTCATACAGATACGCAGTATTTT.

V and J are TRBV3-1 and TRBJ2-7; D gene unclear. The CDR3 runs to 13 residues. Looked up from germline, CDR1 is LGHDT and CDR2 is YNNKEL (reference sequence). The V end was cut by 0 bases, the J end by 5 bases, with 8 bases between. CDR3 coding DNA: TGTGCCAGCAGCCAAGATTCTCCCCACGAGCAGTACTTC. Protein sequence: CASSQDSPHEQYF.

This clonotype was observed a handful of times. J is TRBJ2-2 and V is TRBV12-3 or TRBV12-4; 7 nucleotides line up with TRBD1. This CDR3 has 13 amino acids. Losses at the gene ends were 6 bases for V and 8 bases for J; bases not matched to a gene: 6. The CDR3 DNA sequence: TGTGCCAGCAGCACAGGGGATGCGGGGGAGCTGTTTTTT. Translation gives CASSTGDAGELFF.

The sample holds many counts of this clonotype. J is TRBJ2-7 and V is TRBV5-1; D gene unclear. The CDR3 sequence is 14 residues long. Germline lookup yields CDR1 SGHRS and CDR2 YFSETQ. Trimming took off 4 bases at V and 0 bases at J, with 11 bases between the two ends. The CDR3 nucleotides read TGCGCCAGCAGCCTAATCGAAAGCTCCTACGAGCAGTACTTC. Translating gives CASSLIESSYEQYF.

Comment on this clonotype: A read error may account for a junction end that differs from germline. The chain carries TRBV7-2 and TRBJ2-3; D tentatively fits TRBD1 or TRBD2 (5 bases each). This CDR3 comprises 15 residues. Germline assignment: CDR1 SGHTA and CDR2 FQGNSA. The CDR3 DNA reads TGTGCCAGCAGCTTAGGGGGCCCTAGCACAGATACGCACTATTTT. It translates to CASSLGGPSTDTHYF.

The rearrangement links TRBV12-3 or TRBV12-4 to TRBJ2-3; D possibly corresponds to TRBD1 (7 bases). This CDR3 region has 14 residues. The V end was cut by 8 bases, the J end by 1 base, with 13 bases between. CDR3 protein: CASQTGTGTDTQYF. In DNA form, the CDR3 reads TGTGCCAGCCAGACAGGGACTGGCACAGATACGCAGTATTTT.

This clonotype was seen a few times. The chain carries TRBV5-5 and TRBJ2-7; D not resolved. The CDR3 spans 14 residues. V lost 0 bases and J lost 3, with 10 bases in between. In germline, CDR1 is SGHKS, CDR2 YYEKEE (reference sequence). The CDR3 DNA sequence: TGTGCCAGCAGCTTGGACTCCTATGGCTACGAGCAGTACTTC. It yields the protein CASSLDSYGYEQYF. Full variable domain (missing parts from reference TRBV5-5 and TRBJ2-7): DAGVTQSPTHLIKTRGQQVTLRCSPISGHKSVSWYQQVLGQGPQFIFQYYEKEERGRGNFPDRFSARQFPNYSSELNVNALLLGDSALYLCASSLDSYGYEQYFGPGTRLTVT.

This clonotype turned up a few times. The genes are TRBV20-1 and TRBJ2-5, with no clear D. This CDR3 region has 12 residues. V was shortened by 3 bases and J by 3 bases, with 8 bases between the two germline ends. Germline CDR1 reads DFQATT; CDR2 reads SNEGSKA (reference sequence). CDR3 nucleotide sequence: TGCAGTGCTAGCGGCAGAAAAGAGACCCAGTACTTC. Translated, it gives CSASGRKETQYF.

This chain links TRBV12-3 or TRBV12-4 with TRBJ2-5; D unresolved. The CDR3 runs 13 residues. Trimming shortened V by 3 bases and J by 9 bases, and 14 bases separated the two germline ends. CDR3 coding DNA: TGTGCCAGCAGTTTCAGTGGTGGCTTGCCCCAGTACTTC. It is translated as CASSFSGGLPQYF.

CDR3 region: CASSPRTGPVSFYNEQFF. For the CDR3, the DNA is TGTGCCAGCAGTCCTAGGACAGGGCCAGTCTCTTTTTACAATGAGCAGTTCTTC. The chain has TRBV5-6 and TRBJ2-1, with 8 bases lining up with TRBD1. This CDR3 comprises 18 residues. The junction had 17 bases not matched to a gene; V was cut back by 5 bases and J by 4 bases. The germline V gene has CDR1 SGHDT and CDR2 YYEEEE.

The chain couples TRBV24-1 to TRBJ2-5; D is undetermined. V was shortened by 4 bases and J by 2 bases, with 13 bases between the two germline ends. The length of the CDR3 is 15 residues. Germline assignment: CDR1 KGHDR and CDR2 SFDVKD. The CDR3 coding sequence is TGTGCCACCAGTGAACCCCGGACCTCTCAAGAGACCCAGTACTTC. Protein product: CATSEPRTSQETQYF.

The V gene is TRBV7-9, the J gene TRBJ2-3, with D unclear. V was pared by 3 bases and J by 4 bases, with 5 bases between. The germline V gene encodes CDR1 SEHNR and CDR2 FQNEAQ (reference sequence). This CDR3 region has 12 residues. Written as DNA, the CDR3 is TGTGCCAGCAGCTTTCCTGCAGATACGCAGTATTTT. Protein sequence: CASSFPADTQYF.

This clonotype was observed many times. The V gene is TRBV20-1, the J gene TRBJ2-1, with D hard to call. Germline CDR1 reads DFQATT; CDR2 reads SNEGSKA (reference sequence). V lost 1 base and J 5 bases, leaving 12 bases between the germline ends. There are 14 residues in the CDR3. The CDR3 DNA follows: TGCAGTGCTAGAGGAGGCCTAGTGAACAATGAGCAGTTCTTC. This sequence encodes CSARGGLVNNEQFF.

This clonotype was recorded a few times. The chain employs TRBV5-1 and TRBJ1-1; 8 bases map to TRBD1. This CDR3 is built from 14 residues. The V gene end was trimmed by 4 bases and the J gene end by 7 bases; junction bases not matched to a gene: 9. CDR1 SGHRS and CDR2 YFSETQ come from the germline V gene. This CDR3 is CASSEPRQGFEAFF. The CDR3 bases are TGCGCCAGCAGCGAACCCCGACAGGGGTTTGAAGCTTTCTTT.

The gene calls are TRBV10-3 and TRBJ2-5; D is possibly TRBD2 (6 bases). This CDR3 contains 14 residues. Trimming removed 6 bases at V and 2 bases at J, with 13 bases between. CDR1 and CDR2 (germline): ENHRY, SYGVKD. The CDR3 DNA reads as TGTGCCATCAGCCCGGGACTCAAGCAAGAGACCCAGTACTTC. Its translation: CAISPGLKQETQYF.

This clonotype has only a few counts. The chain recombines TRBV20-1 with TRBJ1-4; D call uncertain. V was cut by 5 bases and J by 4 bases, with 8 bases left in between. Germline V gene sequence: CDR1 DFQATT, CDR2 SNEGSKA (reference sequence). The CDR3 sequence is 12 residues long. For the CDR3, the DNA is TGCAGTGCTCGCCGGAGTAATGAAAAACTGTTTTTT. Encoded protein: CSARRSNEKLFF.

DNA of the CDR3: TGTGCCAGCAGTCAAGTGGTTGGGGGACAGCTCAATGAGCAGTTCTTC. Translation: CASSQVVGGQLNEQFF. The chain employs TRBV12-3 or TRBV12-4 and TRBJ2-1, with 7 bases that match TRBD1. Trimming cost V 5 bases and J 6 bases; bases outside gene matches: 13. This CDR3 is 16 amino acids long.